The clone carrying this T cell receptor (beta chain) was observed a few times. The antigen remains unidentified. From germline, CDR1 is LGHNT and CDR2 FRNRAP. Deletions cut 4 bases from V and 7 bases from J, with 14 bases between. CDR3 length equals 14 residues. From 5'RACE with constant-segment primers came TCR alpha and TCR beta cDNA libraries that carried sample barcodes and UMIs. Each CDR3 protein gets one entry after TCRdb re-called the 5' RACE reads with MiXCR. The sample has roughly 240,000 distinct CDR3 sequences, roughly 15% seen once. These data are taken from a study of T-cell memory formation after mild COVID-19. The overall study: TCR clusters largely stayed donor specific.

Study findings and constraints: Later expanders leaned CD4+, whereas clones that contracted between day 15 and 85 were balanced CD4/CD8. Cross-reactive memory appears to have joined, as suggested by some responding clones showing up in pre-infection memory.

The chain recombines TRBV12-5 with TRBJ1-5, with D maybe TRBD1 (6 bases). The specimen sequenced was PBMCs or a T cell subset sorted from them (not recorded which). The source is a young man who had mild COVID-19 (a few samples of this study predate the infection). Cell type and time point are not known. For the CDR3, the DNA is TGTGCTAGTGGTTACGGGGGCAGCGGACAGCCCCAGCATTTT. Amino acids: CASGYGGSGQPQHF.